A single sample is the source of the 8 T cell receptor beta chains below, sequenced in a study of T cell repertoires in cytomegalovirus infection. TCRdb ran MiXCR on the reads and lists one entry per CDR3 protein. Of roughly 250,000 distinct CDR3 sequences in the sample, about 23% were seen once. Material for sequencing was CD8+ T cells from PBMCs. These receptors all stem from a human donor in good health (CMV status not recorded). Some clones in this sample may be carry-over from other donors' samples.

The table lists this clonotype with a few counts. The chain recombines TRBV20-1 with TRBJ2-7; 7 bases match TRBD2. This CDR3 region has 13 residues. Germline trimming cut 4 bases from V and 9 bases from J; bases unmatched to any gene: 12. The germline CDR1 and CDR2 sequences are DFQATT and SNEGSKA (reference sequence). CDR3 in DNA: TGCAGTGCTACCAGCGGGACTTTCACTGCGCAGTACTTC. Amino acid sequence: CSATSGTFTAQYF.

This chain joins TRBV12-3 or TRBV12-4 and TRBJ2-7; TRBD1 matches 10 bases. The CDR3 extends over 12 amino acids. With 8 bases clipped from V and 7 bases from J, the junction kept 5 bases outside the gene matches. The CDR3 DNA is TGTGCCAGCGGGACAGGGGTGCGGGAGCAGTACTTC. Amino acids: CASGTGVREQYF.

The chain couples TRBV20-1 to TRBJ1-2, with D hard to call. This CDR3 contains 14 residues. Germline values: CDR1 DFQATT, CDR2 SNEGSKA (reference sequence). Trimming pared 7 bases from V and 6 bases from J, leaving 21 bases between. CDR3 region: CSVPPRTAVDGYTF. The CDR3 nucleotides are TGCAGTGTACCTCCCCGGACGGCTGTAGATGGCTACACCTTC.

This clonotype has a count of ten or more. The chain combines TRBV20-1 with TRBJ2-3; 8 bases align to TRBD2. The CDR3 loop spans 16 amino acids. V shed 0 bases, J shed 3 bases, and the junction held 8 bases outside the gene matches. Germline CDR1 and CDR2: DFQATT and SNEGSKA (reference sequence). Here the CDR3 reads CSARDPETSDTDTQYF. The CDR3 DNA follows: TGCAGTGCTAGAGATCCTGAGACTAGCGATACAGATACGCAGTATTTT.

This clonotype was observed at least ten times. This chain connects TRBV7-2 to TRBJ2-1; TRBD2 agrees at 9 bases. The CDR3 loop spans 17 amino acids. Germline CDR1 reads SGHTA; CDR2 reads FQGNSA. V dropped 3 bases and J dropped 6; count of bases not matched to a gene: 12. The CDR3 sequence is CASSFPRAGGSGNEQFF. For the CDR3, the DNA is TGTGCCAGCAGCTTTCCCCGAGCGGGGGGCTCTGGCAATGAGCAGTTCTTC. Using reference TRBV7-2 and TRBJ2-1 for the parts outside the CDR3, the full variable domain is GAGVSQSPSNKVTEKGKDVELRCDPISGHTALYWYRQSLGQGLEFLIYFQGNSAPDKSGLPSDRFSAERTGGSVSTLTIQRTQQEDSAVYLCASSFPRAGGSGNEQFFGPGTRLTVL.

V usage is TRBV20-1 and J usage is TRBJ2-1, with D perhaps matching TRBD1 (6 bases). The CDR3 runs to 11 residues. The V gene lost 6 bases and the J gene lost 7 bases, with 10 bases spanning the gap. CDR1 and CDR2 from the germline V gene are DFQATT and SNEGSKA (reference sequence). DNA of the CDR3: TGCAGTGCGGACAGCTCTAATGAGCAGTTCTTC. The encoded protein is CSADSSNEQFF.

V usage is TRBV6-1 and J usage is TRBJ1-5; D is perhaps TRBD1 (5 bases). This CDR3 is 17 amino acids long. V lost 4 bases and J lost 1, with 17 bases in between. CDR1 and CDR2 (germline): MNHNS, SASEGT. This CDR3 is CASSVRRGLLSNQPQHF. The DNA of the CDR3 is TGTGCCAGCAGTGTACGGAGGGGTTTATTAAGCAATCAGCCCCAGCATTTT.

The chain couples TRBV9 to TRBJ2-3; TRBD2 agrees at 8 bases. V trimming: 3 bases; J trimming: 6 bases; junction bases outside the gene matches: 3. Germline CDR1 reads SGDLS; CDR2 reads YYNGEE. The CDR3 spans 13 residues. CDR3 loop: CASSARLADTQYF. Written as DNA, the CDR3 is TGTGCCAGCAGCGCCCGACTAGCGGATACGCAGTATTTT.